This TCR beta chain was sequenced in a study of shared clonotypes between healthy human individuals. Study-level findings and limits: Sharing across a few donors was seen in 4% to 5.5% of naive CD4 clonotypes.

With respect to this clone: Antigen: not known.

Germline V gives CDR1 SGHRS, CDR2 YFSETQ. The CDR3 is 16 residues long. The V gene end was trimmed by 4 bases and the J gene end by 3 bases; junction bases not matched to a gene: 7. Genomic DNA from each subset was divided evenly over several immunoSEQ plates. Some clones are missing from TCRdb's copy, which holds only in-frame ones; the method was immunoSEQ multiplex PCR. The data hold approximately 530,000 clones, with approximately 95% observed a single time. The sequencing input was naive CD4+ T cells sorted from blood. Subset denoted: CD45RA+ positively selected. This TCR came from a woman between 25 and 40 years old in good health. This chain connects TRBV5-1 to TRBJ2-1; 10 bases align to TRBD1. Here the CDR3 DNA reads TGCGCCAGCAGCCAGACAGGGGGCTCCTACTACAATGAGCAGTTCTTC. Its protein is CASSQTGGSYYNEQFF.